Below, one TCR beta chain is given with its context. The target antigen is unknown. These data are taken from a study of OX40 agonist ivuxolimab in advanced cancers. Whole-study findings and limits: CD4+ and CD8+ blood T cells expanded clonally by week 6 at 0.1 to 3.0 mg/kg.

The CDR3 covers 17 residues. V was clipped by 0 bases and J by 4 bases, with 16 bases between them. Per germline, CDR1 MNHEY and CDR2 SMNVEV (reference sequence). Profiled with immunoSEQ multiplex PCR; TCRdb holds only in-frame clones, not every one. The table shows 75,000 to 100,000 clones, with around 80% occurring only once. V and J are TRBV27 and TRBJ2-4, with D tentatively TRBD1 (6 bases). This TCR came from an adult with an advanced solid tumor such as melanoma, head and neck, liver or kidney cancer. The specimen was CD4+ or CD8+ T cells sorted from blood, collected in a trial of the OX40 agonist ivuxolimab. In DNA, the CDR3 is TGTGCCAGCAGTTTATCGAGGGGGTTCGCCTCAAAAAACATTCAGTACTTC. It codes for CASSLSRGFASKNIQYF.